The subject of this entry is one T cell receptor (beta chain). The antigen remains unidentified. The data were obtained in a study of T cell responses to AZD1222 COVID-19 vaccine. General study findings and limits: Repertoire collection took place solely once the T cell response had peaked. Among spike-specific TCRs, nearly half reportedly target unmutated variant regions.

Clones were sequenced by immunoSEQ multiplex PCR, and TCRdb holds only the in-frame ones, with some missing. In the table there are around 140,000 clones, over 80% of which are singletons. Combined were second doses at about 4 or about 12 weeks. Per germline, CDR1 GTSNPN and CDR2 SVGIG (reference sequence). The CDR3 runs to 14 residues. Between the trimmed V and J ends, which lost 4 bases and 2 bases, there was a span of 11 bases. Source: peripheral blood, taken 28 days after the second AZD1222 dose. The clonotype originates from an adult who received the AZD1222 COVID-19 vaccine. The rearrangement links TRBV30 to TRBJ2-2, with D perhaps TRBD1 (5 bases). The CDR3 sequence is CAWTVGLNTGELFF. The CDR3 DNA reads TGTGCCTGGACCGTGGGGCTCAACACCGGGGAGCTGTTTTTT.